One TCR beta chain is described in this entry. Its antigen is still unknown. This sample is part of a study of T cell responses to AZD1222 COVID-19 vaccine. Study details: Timing groups of about 4 and about 12 weeks for second doses were pooled.

Trimming took off 0 bases at V and 11 bases at J, with 16 bases between the two ends. Germline loops: CDR1 LNHNV, CDR2 YYDKDF (reference sequence). The CDR3 sequence is 14 residues long. The study's findings and limits: Females outnumbered males among donors, who were mostly white British; clonal diversity was possibly underestimated. Targeting of unmutated variant regions was reportedly seen in nearly half of spike-specific TCRs.

This table comes from immunoSEQ multiplex PCR, and its TCRdb copy is limited to in-frame clones, with some not included. The sample records some 110,000 clones, approximately 89% being singletons. V is TRBV15 and J is TRBJ1-1; D is unclear. This sequence was found in an adult in good health. This material consisted of peripheral blood, taken on day 0 of AZD1222 vaccination. CDR3 protein: CATSRDLGDVRAFF. CDR3 coding DNA: TGTGCCACCAGCAGAGATCTGGGTGACGTCAGGGCTTTCTTT.